This T cell receptor beta chain stems from a study of molecular identifiers for immune sequencing clone quantification. Findings and caveats of the study: Effector cells kept over 98% of their molecules in clones above 20 RNA copies, while naive cells kept under 1% there. Reports indicate spiked Jurkat TCR RNA from one cell could be found among roughly 930,000 naive cells.

Each CDR3 protein gets one entry after TCRdb re-called the PCR reads with MiXCR. The data contain 300,000 to 400,000 distinct CDR3 sequences, about a fifth of them singletons. It was from 20,000 to 1,000,000 sorted cells, with 10%, 30% or 50% RNA, that naive CD8 libraries came. In regard to this clonotype: Its specificity is not known. Since a much larger clone is just one base distant, this may be a read error.

The CDR3 contains 13 residues. Germline CDR1 is SQVTM and CDR2 is ANQGSEA. The TCR sequence derives from a human donor in good health. Some libraries in this study had Jurkat cell RNA spiked in. What was sequenced was naive CD8+ T cells from blood, with Jurkat cell RNA spiked in. Subset: FACS-sorted CD8+CD4-CCR7+CD45RA+ naive T cells. The V and J genes are TRBV29-1 and TRBJ2-2; a weak D match, TRBD1 (6 bases). DNA of the CDR3: TGCAGCGCACAACACAGGGACACCGAGGAGCTGTTTTTT. Its protein is CSAQHRDTEELFF.